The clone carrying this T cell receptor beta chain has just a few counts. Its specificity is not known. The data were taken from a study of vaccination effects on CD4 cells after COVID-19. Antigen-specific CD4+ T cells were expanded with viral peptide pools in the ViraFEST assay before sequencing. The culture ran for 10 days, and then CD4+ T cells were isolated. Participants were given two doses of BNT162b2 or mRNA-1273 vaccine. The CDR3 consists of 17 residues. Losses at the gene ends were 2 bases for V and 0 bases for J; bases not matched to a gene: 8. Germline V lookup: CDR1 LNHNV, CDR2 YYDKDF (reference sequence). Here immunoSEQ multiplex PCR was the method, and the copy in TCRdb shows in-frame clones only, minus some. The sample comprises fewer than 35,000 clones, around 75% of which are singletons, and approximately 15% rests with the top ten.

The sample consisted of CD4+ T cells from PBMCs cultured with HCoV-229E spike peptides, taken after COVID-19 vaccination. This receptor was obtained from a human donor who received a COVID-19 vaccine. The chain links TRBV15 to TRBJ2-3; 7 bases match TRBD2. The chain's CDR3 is CATSRRLALLSTDTQYF. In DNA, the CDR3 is TGTGCCACCAGCAGACGACTAGCACTTCTAAGCACAGATACGCAGTATTTT.